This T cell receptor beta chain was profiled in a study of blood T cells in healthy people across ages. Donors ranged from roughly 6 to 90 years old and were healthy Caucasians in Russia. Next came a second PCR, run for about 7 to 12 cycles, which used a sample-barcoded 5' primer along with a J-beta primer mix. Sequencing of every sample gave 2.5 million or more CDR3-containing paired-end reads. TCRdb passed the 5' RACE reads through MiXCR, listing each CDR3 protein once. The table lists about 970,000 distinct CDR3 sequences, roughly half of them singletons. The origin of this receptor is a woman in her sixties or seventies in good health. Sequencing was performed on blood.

CDR3 nucleotides: TGCAGTGCCCCGGGTCTAGCGGGAGGAATCGCGGGACTATACGAGCAGTACTTC. Translating it yields CSAPGLAGGIAGLYEQYF. The genes are TRBV20-1 and TRBJ2-7; 11 nucleotides line up with TRBD2. From germline, CDR1 is DFQATT and CDR2 SNEGSKA (reference sequence). This CDR3 is 18 amino acids long. Trimming removed 6 bases from V and 4 bases from J; junction bases left unmatched: 20.